The 20 T cell receptor beta chains given below trace back to one sample, sequenced in a study of beta chain features in type 1 diabetes. General study points: People with Type 1 diabetes carried modestly yet significantly shorter TCRB CDR3s in all four CD4+ subsets.

Expressed TCRB transcripts got sequenced, as all isolated RNA was reverse transcribed. Data came from immunoSEQ multiplex PCR; TCRdb stores just in-frame clones and leaves some out. The sample includes 300,000 to 350,000 clones, about 14% of them seen just once. These receptors' antigens are unknown. Source material: naive CD4+ T cells from blood. The receptor set was obtained from a woman aged 18-35 years with type 1 diabetes.

The chain employs TRBV5-6 and TRBJ1-2, with 8 bases that match TRBD1. Germline loops: CDR1 SGHDT, CDR2 YYEEEE. Trimming took 5 bases from V and 3 from J; bases not matched to a gene: 6. CDR3 length equals 14 residues. CDR3 amino acids: CASRRQGPDYGYTF. CDR3 bases: TGTGCCAGCAGACGACAGGGGCCGGACTATGGCTACACCTTC.

This clone appeared a few times. This rearrangement joins TRBV15 to TRBJ1-2, with D uncertain. Germline CDR1 reads LNHNV; CDR2 reads YYDKDF (reference sequence). Trimming cost V 8 bases and J 1 base, with 11 bases left between them. The CDR3 totals 13 residues. In DNA, the CDR3 is TGTGCCACCGCTGTCCGCGTTAACTATGGCTACACCTTC. Translation gives CATAVRVNYGYTF.

This clone was found a few times. V and J are TRBV7-7 and TRBJ2-1; 7 bases map to TRBD2. Per the germline V gene, CDR1 is SSHAT and CDR2 is FNYEAQ (reference sequence). J was trimmed by 2 bases and V by 1 base; bases with no gene match: 8. The CDR3 runs to 17 residues. DNA for the CDR3: TGTGCCAGCAGCTTAGATGGAGCGGGGCCCCCCTACAATGAGCAGTTCTTC. This translates into CASSLDGAGPPYNEQFF.

This clone was observed a handful of times. This chain joins TRBV5-6 and TRBJ2-7; D gene ambiguous. This CDR3 has 13 residues. With 3 bases removed from V and 4 bases from J, the gap between germline ends came to 11 bases. Germline CDR1 is SGHDT and CDR2 is YYEEEE. CDR3 loop: CASSSGSSYEQYV. CDR3 DNA sequence: TGTGCCAGCAGCTCCGGGTCCTCATACGAGCAGTACGTC.

The CDR3 DNA follows: TGCGCCAGCAGCCTTACAGCGGGAGGGCCTTACGAGCAGTACTTC. Its protein is CASSLTAGGPYEQYF. The V gene is TRBV5-1, the J gene TRBJ2-7, with 10 nucleotides matching TRBD2. V gave up 4 bases and J gave up 4 bases; unmatched junction bases: 8. Germline V gives CDR1 SGHRS, CDR2 YFSETQ. This CDR3 has 15 amino acids.

This clone was observed a few times. The same CDR3 is also encoded by other DNA sequences in this sample. The chain uses TRBV5-1 and TRBJ1-5, with no clear D. The germline V and J ends were trimmed by 5 bases and 4 bases, with 13 bases remaining between them. The CDR3 sequence is 14 residues long. Germline assignment: CDR1 SGHRS and CDR2 YFSETQ. Here the CDR3 DNA reads TGCGCCAGCAGTTTGCAAGGAGATAATCAGCCCCAGCATTTT. It specifies CASSLQGDNQPQHF.

The sample holds a few counts of this clone. This rearrangement joins TRBV9 to TRBJ1-5; D gene uncertain. This CDR3 has 11 amino acids. The germline V and J ends were trimmed by 10 bases and 5 bases, with 10 bases remaining between them. Germline V gene sequence: CDR1 SGDLS, CDR2 YYNGEE. As DNA, the CDR3 is TGTGCCTCCGGGCGGGATCAGCCCCAGCATTTT. It encodes CASGRDQPQHF.

The CDR3 DNA follows: TGTGCCAGCAGTGCCCAACAGGGAGAGTATGGCTACACCTTC. Encoded protein: CASSAQQGEYGYTF. The rearrangement joins TRBV2 to TRBJ1-2; D is perhaps TRBD1 (6 bases). The CDR3 length is 14 residues. The germline CDR1 and CDR2 sequences are SNHLY and FYNNEI. Trimming removed 4 bases at V and 5 bases at J, with 14 bases between.

This clone showed up just a few times. J is TRBJ2-7 and V is TRBV21-1; whether TRBD2, the table's D call, matches the DNA was not checked. TRBV21-1 corresponds to a pseudogene. The CDR3 length is 14 residues. The CDR3 loop is CASSKVEGGDEQYF. CDR3 coding DNA: TGTGCCAGCAGCAAAGTCGAAGGGGGGGACGAGCAGTACTTC.

The rearrangement uses TRBV6-5 and TRBJ2-3, with D possibly TRBD2 on 6 matching bases. Germline V gene lookup returns CDR1 MNHEY and CDR2 SVGAGI. V gave up 0 bases and J gave up 1 base, with 11 bases separating them. This CDR3 spans 16 amino acids. CDR3 coding DNA: TGTGCCAGCAGTTACTCGAGGAGGGTTGGCACAGATACGCAGTATTTT. Protein: CASSYSRRVGTDTQYF.

J is TRBJ1-2 and V is TRBV5-6; 8 bases agree with TRBD1. The V gene's germline CDR1 is SGHDT and CDR2 YYEEEE. Germline trimming cut 4 bases from V and 1 base from J; bases unmatched to any gene: 3. This CDR3 contains 14 residues. CDR3 coding DNA: TGTGCCAGCAGCCGACAGGGGAATAACTATGGCTACACCTTC. It translates to CASSRQGNNYGYTF. Together with reference TRBV5-6 and TRBJ1-2, the CDR3 gives the full variable domain: DAGVTQSPTHLIKTRGQQVTLRCSPKSGHDTVSWYQQALGQGPQFIFQYYEEEERQRGNFPDRFSGHQFPNYSSELNVNALLLGDSALYLCASSRQGNNYGYTFGSGTRLTVV.

This clone was detected only once. V and J are TRBV7-2 and TRBJ2-1, with TRBD2 matching over 10 bases. The CDR3 totals 15 residues. CDR1 SGHTA and CDR2 FQGNSA come from the germline V gene. V was clipped by 2 bases and J by 9 bases; unmatched bases: 7. The DNA of the CDR3 is TGTGCCAGCAGCTTACACCTAGCGGGAGTTAGTGAGCAGTTCTTC. Residues: CASSLHLAGVSEQFF.

This clone was seen only a few times. The rearrangement links TRBV11-2 to TRBJ2-7; 8 nucleotides agree with TRBD2. The CDR3 spans 18 residues. Germline lookup yields CDR1 SGHAT and CDR2 FQNNGV. Losses at the gene ends were 6 bases for V and 4 bases for J; bases not matched to a gene: 20. The CDR3 bases are TGTGCCAGCAGTGGTAGGGAGTGGCGGGAGGCCTCGCCTTACGAGCAGTACTTC. It specifies CASSGREWREASPYEQYF.

V usage is TRBV19 and J usage is TRBJ2-7, with 12 nucleotides matching TRBD2. This CDR3 comprises 16 residues. The V gene's germline CDR1 is LNHDA and CDR2 SQIVND (reference sequence). J gave up 6 bases and V 9 bases, and 15 bases lay outside the gene matches. CDR3 DNA sequence: TGTGCCAGCCTAATTCTAGCGGGAGGGCCTGAAGGCGAGCAGTACGTC. Translating it yields CASLILAGGPEGEQYV.

This chain links TRBV7-9 with TRBJ2-5; the D gene is possibly TRBD1 (5 bases). The V and J ends lost 2 bases and 2 bases respectively, with 15 bases between them. The CDR3 is made up of 16 amino acids. The V gene's germline CDR1 is SEHNR and CDR2 FQNEAQ (reference sequence). The CDR3 spells CASSLKGDRVQETQYF. CDR3 nucleotide sequence: TGTGCCAGCAGCTTAAAGGGCGACAGAGTTCAAGAGACCCAGTACTTC. The entire variable domain, with the rest obtained from reference TRBV7-9 and TRBJ2-5, is as follows: DTGVSQNPRHKITKRGQNVTFRCDPISEHNRLYWYRQTLGQGPEFLTYFQNEAQLEKSRLLSDRFSAERPKGSFSTLEIQRTEQGDSAMYLCASSLKGDRVQETQYFGPGTRLLVL.

V gene TRBV2 combines with J gene TRBJ1-1; D might be TRBD1 (5 bases). The CDR3 is 14 amino acids. Germline assignment: CDR1 SNHLY and CDR2 FYNNEI. Between the trimmed V and J ends, which lost 6 bases and 2 bases, there was a span of 13 bases. CDR3 residues: CASREGPDNTEAFF. The CDR3 bases are TGTGCCAGCAGGGAGGGACCCGATAACACTGAAGCTTTCTTT.

A few counts support this clone. The V gene is TRBV7-2, the J gene TRBJ2-1, with no clear D. Germline V lookup: CDR1 SGHTA, CDR2 FQGNSA. This CDR3 region has 13 residues. Trimming removed 1 base at V and 4 bases at J, with 5 bases between. The CDR3 reads CASSLGLYNEQFF. The CDR3 region has the DNA TGTGCCAGCAGCTTAGGACTTTACAATGAGCAGTTCTTC.

The chain is built from TRBV18 and TRBJ2-3; TRBD2 aligns across 14 bases. CDR3 length equals 17 residues. Germline V gives CDR1 KGHSH, CDR2 LQKENI. J was trimmed by 6 bases and V by 2 bases; bases with no gene match: 7. CDR3 bases: TGTGCCAGCTCACCATATCCGGGACTAGCGGGAGCGGATACGCAGTATTTT. This sequence encodes CASSPYPGLAGADTQYF. Drawing the rest from reference TRBV18 and TRBJ2-3, the complete variable domain is NAGVMQNPRHLVRRRGQEARLRCSPMKGHSHVYWYRQLPEEGLKFMVYLQKENIIDESGMPKERFSAEFPKEGPSILRIQQVVRGDSAAYFCASSPYPGLAGADTQYFGPGTRLTVL.

This chain connects TRBV29-1 to TRBJ1-2; 7 positions match TRBD1. The germline V gene has CDR1 SQVTM and CDR2 ANQGSEA. V lost 4 bases, J lost 5 bases, and 10 bases stayed unmatched. The CDR3 loop spans 14 amino acids. CDR3 in DNA: TGCAGCGTTGGGGCTCAGGGGGTTCTTTATGGCTACACCTTC. It translates to CSVGAQGVLYGYTF.

This chain connects TRBV4-3 to TRBJ2-1; the D gene is possibly TRBD2 (6 bases). V was trimmed by 5 bases and J by 12 bases, leaving 20 bases between them. Germline values: CDR1 LGHNA, CDR2 YSLEER. The CDR3 is 14 residues long. As DNA, the CDR3 is TGCGCCAGCAGCGGTCTCGGCGGAGGGAACGCGCAGTTCTTC. This codes for CASSGLGGGNAQFF.